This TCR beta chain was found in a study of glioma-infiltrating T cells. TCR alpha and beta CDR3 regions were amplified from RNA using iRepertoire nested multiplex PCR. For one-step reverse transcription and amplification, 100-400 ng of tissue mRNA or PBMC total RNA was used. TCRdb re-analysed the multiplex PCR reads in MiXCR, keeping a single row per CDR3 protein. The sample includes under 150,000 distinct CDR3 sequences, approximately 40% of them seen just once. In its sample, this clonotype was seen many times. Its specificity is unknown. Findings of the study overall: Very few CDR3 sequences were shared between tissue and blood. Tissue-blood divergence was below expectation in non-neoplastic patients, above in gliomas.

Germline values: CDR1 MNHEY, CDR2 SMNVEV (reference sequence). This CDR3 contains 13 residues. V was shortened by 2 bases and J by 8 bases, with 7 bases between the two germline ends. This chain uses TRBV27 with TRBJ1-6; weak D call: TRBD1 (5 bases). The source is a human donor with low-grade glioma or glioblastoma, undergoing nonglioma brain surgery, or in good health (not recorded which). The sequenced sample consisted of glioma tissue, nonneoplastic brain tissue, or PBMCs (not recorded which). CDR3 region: CASSLRGDSPLHF. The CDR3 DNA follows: TGTGCCAGCAGTTTACGGGGGGATTCACCCCTCCACTTT.